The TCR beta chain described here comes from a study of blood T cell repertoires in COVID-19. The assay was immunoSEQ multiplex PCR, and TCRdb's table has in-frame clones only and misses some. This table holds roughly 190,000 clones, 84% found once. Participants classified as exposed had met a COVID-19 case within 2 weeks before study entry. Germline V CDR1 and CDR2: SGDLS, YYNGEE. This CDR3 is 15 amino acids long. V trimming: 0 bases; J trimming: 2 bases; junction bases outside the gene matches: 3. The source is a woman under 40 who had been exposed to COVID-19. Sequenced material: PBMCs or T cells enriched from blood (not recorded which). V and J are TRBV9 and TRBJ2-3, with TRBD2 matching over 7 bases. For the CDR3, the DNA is TGTGCCAGCAGCGTAGTGAGCGGGGCCACAGATACGCAGTATTTT. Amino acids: CASSVVSGATDTQYF.